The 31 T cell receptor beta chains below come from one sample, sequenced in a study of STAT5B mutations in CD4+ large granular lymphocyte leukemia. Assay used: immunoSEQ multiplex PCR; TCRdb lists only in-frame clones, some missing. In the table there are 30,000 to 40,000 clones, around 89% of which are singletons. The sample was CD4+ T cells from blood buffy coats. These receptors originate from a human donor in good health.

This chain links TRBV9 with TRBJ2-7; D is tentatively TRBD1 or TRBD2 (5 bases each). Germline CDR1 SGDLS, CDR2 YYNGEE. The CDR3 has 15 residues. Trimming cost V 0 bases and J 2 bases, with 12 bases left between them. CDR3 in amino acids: CASSVGLAGPYEQYF. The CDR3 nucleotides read TGTGCCAGCAGCGTAGGGCTAGCAGGGCCCTACGAGCAGTACTTC.

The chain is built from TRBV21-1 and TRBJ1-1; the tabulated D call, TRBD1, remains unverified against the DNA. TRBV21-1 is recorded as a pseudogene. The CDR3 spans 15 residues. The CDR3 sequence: CASSIPRAGNTEAFF. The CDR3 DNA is TGTGCCAGCAGCATCCCCAGGGCCGGGAACACTGAAGCTTTCTTT.

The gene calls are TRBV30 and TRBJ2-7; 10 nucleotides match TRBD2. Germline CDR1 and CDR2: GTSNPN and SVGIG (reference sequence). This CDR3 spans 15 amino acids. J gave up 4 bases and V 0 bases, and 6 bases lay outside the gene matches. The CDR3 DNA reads TGTGCCTGGAGTGTACCTAGCGGGAGAATTTACGAGCAGTACTTC. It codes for CAWSVPSGRIYEQYF.

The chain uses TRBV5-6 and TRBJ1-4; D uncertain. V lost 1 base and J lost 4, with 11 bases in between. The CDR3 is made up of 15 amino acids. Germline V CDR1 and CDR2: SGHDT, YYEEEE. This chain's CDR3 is CASSLLSGDNEKLFF. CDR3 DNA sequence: TGTGCCAGCAGCTTGCTATCTGGGGATAATGAAAAACTGTTTTTT. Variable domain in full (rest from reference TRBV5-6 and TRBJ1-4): DAGVTQSPTHLIKTRGQQVTLRCSPKSGHDTVSWYQQALGQGPQFIFQYYEEEERQRGNFPDRFSGHQFPNYSSELNVNALLLGDSALYLCASSLLSGDNEKLFFGSGTQLSVL.

CDR3 bases: TGTGCCAGCACCAAGGCTCCCCGGCCCCAGCATTTT. Its protein product is CASTKAPRPQHF. The rearrangement links TRBV21-1 to TRBJ1-5; the table assigns TRBD1, which was not confirmed against the DNA. TRBV21-1 is a recognized pseudogene. The CDR3 extends over 12 amino acids.

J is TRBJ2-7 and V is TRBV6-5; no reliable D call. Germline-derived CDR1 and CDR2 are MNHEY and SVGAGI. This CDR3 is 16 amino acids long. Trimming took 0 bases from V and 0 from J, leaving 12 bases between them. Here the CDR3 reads CASSYSEPSSSYEQYF. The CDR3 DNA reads TGTGCCAGCAGTTACTCGGAGCCTTCGAGCTCCTACGAGCAGTACTTC.

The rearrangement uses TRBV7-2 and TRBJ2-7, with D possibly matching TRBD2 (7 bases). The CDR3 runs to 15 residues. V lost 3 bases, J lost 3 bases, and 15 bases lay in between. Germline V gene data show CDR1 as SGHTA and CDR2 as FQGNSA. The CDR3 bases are TGTGCCAGCAGCTTGGGGGGGGCAGGGGACTACGAGCAGTACTTC. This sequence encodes CASSLGGAGDYEQYF.

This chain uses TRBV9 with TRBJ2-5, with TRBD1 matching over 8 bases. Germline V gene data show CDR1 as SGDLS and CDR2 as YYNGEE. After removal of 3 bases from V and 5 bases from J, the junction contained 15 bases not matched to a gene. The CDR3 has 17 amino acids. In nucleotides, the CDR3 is TGTGCCAGCAGCGATGCCCCCGGGACAGGTGTTGGGGAGACCCAGTACTTC. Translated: CASSDAPGTGVGETQYF.

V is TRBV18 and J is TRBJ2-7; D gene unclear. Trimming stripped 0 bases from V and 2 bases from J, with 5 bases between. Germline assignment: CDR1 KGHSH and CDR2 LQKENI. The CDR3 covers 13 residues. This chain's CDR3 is CASSPPSAYEQYF. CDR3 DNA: TGTGCCAGCTCACCACCTTCGGCCTACGAGCAGTACTTC.

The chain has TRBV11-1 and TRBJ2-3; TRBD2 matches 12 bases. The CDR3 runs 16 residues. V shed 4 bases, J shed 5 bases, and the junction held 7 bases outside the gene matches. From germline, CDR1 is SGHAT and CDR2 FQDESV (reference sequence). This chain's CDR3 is CASSSRTSGAKDTQYF. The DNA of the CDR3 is TGTGCCAGCAGCTCCAGGACTAGCGGGGCCAAAGATACGCAGTATTTT.

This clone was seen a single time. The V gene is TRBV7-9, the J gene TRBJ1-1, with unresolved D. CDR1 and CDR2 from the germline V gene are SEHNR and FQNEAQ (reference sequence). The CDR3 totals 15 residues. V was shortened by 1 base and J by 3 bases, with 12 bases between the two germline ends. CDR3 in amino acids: CASSLVGARDTEAFF. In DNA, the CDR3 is TGTGCCAGCAGCTTAGTGGGAGCTCGGGACACTGAAGCTTTCTTT.

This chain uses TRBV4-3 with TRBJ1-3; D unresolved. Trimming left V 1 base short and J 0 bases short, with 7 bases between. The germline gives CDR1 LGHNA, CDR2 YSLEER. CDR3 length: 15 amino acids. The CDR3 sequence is CASSQGVVSGNTIYF. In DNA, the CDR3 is TGCGCCAGCAGCCAAGGGGTCGTCTCTGGAAACACCATATATTTT.

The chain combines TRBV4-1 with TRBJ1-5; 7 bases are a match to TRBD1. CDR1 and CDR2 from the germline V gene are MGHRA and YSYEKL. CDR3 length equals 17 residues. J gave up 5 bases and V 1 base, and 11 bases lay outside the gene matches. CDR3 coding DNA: TGCGCCAGCAGCCAAGGAAAGGTCAGGGGGTGGCATCAGCCCCAGCATTTT. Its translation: CASSQGKVRGWHQPQHF.

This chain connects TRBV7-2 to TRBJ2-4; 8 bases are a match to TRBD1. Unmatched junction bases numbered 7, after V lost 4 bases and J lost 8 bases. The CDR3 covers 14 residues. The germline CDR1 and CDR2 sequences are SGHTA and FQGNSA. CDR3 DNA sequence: TGTGCCAGCAGCTCACAGGGGGGTAAAGACATTCAGTACTTC. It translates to CASSSQGGKDIQYF.

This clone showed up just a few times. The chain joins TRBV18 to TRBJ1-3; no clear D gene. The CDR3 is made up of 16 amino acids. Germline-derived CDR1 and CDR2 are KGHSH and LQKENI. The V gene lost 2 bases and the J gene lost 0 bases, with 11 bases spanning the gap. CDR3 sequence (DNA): TGTGCCAGCTCACCATGGGCAGTTTTCTCTGGAAACACCATATATTTT. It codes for CASSPWAVFSGNTIYF. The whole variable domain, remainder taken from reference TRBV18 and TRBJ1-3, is NAGVMQNPRHLVRRRGQEARLRCSPMKGHSHVYWYRQLPEEGLKFMVYLQKENIIDESGMPKERFSAEFPKEGPSILRIQQVVRGDSAAYFCASSPWAVFSGNTIYFGEGSWLTVV.

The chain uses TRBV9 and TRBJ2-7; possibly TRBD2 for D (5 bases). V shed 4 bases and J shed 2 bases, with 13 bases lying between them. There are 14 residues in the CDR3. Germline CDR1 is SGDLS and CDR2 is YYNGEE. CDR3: CASSQPDLPYEQYF. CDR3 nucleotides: TGTGCCAGCAGCCAACCGGACTTACCCTACGAGCAGTACTTC.

CDR3: CASNRQEADTQYF. The CDR3 nucleotides read TGTGCCAGCAACAGGCAGGAGGCAGATACGCAGTATTTT. The chain is built from TRBV2 and TRBJ2-3; either TRBD1 or TRBD2 may fit D (5 bases each). This CDR3 is 13 amino acids long. Trimming took off 7 bases at V and 4 bases at J, with 12 bases between the two ends. CDR1 SNHLY and CDR2 FYNNEI come from the germline V gene. The full variable domain, its missing parts supplied by reference TRBV2 and TRBJ2-3, is EPEVTQTPSHQVTQMGQEVILRCVPISNHLYFYWYRQILGQKVEFLVSFYNNEISEKSEIFDDQFSVERPDGSNFTLKIRSTKLEDSAMYFCASNRQEADTQYFGPGTRLTVL.

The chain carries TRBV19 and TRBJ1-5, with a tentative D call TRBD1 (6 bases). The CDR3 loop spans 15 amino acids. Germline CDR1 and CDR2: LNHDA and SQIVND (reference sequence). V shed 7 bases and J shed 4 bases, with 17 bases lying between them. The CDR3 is CASNTARTANQPQHF. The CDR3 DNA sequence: TGTGCCAGTAACACGGCCAGGACAGCTAATCAGCCCCAGCATTTT. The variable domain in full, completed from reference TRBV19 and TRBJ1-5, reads DGGITQSPKYLFRKEGQNVTLSCEQNLNHDAMYWYRQDPGQGLRLIYYSQIVNDFQKGDIAEGYSVSREKKESFPLTVTSAQKNPTAFYLCASNTARTANQPQHFGDGTRLSIL.

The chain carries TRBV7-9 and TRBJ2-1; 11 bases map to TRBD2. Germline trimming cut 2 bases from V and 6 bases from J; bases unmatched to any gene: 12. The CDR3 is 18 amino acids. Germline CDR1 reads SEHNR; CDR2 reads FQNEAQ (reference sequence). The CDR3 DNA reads TGTGCCAGCAGCTTACCTCACCGACTAGCGGGATCGGCCAATGAGCAGTTCTTC. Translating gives CASSLPHRLAGSANEQFF.

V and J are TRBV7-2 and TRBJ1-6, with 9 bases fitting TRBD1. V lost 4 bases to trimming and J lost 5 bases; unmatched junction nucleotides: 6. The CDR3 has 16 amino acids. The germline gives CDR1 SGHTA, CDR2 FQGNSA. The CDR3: CASSSTGGRNNSPLHF. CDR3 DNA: TGTGCCAGCAGCTCCACAGGGGGCCGGAATAATTCACCCCTCCACTTT.

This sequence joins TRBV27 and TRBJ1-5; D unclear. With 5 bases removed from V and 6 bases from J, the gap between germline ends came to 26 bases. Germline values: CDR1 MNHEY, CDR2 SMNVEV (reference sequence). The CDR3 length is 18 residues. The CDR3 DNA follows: TGTGCCAGCAGTCCCCTCCCGCTCCTGATCGGGTCTTTTCAGCCCCAGCATTTT. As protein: CASSPLPLLIGSFQPQHF.

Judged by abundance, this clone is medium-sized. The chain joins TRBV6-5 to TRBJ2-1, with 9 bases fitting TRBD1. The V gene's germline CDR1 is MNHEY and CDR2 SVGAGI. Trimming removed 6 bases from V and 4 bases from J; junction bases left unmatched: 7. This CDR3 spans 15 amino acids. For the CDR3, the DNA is TGTGCCAGCAGCCCCGGGACAGGGACTTACAATGAGCAGTTCTTC. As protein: CASSPGTGTYNEQFF.

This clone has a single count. CDR3 loop: CASSSGTNEKLFF. DNA for the CDR3: TGTGCCAGCAGCTCCGGGACGAATGAAAAACTGTTTTTT. The chain uses TRBV7-6 and TRBJ1-4, with TRBD1 as a possible D gene (5 bases). Germline values: CDR1 SGHVS, CDR2 FNYEAQ. V lost 4 bases and J 5 bases, leaving 8 bases between the germline ends. The CDR3 consists of 13 residues.

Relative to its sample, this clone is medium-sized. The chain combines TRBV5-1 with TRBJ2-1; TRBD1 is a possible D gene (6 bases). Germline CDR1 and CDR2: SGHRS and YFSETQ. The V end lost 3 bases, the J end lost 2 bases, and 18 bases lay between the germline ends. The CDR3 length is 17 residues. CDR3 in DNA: TGCGCCAGCAGCTCGCCCTTCCGGGACACGACCTACAATGAGCAGTTCTTC. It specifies CASSSPFRDTTYNEQFF.

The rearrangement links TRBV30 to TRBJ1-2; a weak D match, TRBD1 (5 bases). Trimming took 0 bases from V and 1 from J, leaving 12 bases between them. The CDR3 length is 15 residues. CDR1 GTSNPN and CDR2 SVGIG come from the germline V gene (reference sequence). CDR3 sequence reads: CAWSVDGGSNYGYTF. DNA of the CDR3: TGTGCCTGGAGTGTGGACGGGGGAAGTAACTATGGCTACACCTTC.

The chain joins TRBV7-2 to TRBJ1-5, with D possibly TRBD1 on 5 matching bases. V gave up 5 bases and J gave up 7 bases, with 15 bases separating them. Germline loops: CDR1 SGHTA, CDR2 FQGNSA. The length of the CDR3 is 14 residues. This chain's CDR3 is CASSPRWGPQPQHF. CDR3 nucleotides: TGTGCCAGCAGCCCCCGCTGGGGACCCCAGCCCCAGCATTTT.

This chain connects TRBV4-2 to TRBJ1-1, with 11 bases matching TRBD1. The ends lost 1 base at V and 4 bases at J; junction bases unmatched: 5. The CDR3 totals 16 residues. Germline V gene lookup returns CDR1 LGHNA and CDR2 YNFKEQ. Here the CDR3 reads CASSQGTGGTGTEAFF. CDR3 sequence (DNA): TGTGCCAGCAGCCAAGGGACAGGGGGCACGGGCACTGAAGCTTTCTTT.

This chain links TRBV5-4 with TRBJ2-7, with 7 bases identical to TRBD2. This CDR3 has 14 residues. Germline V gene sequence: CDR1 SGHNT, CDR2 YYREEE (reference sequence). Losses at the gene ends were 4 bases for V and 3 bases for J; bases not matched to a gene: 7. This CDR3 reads CASSPGGAIYEQYF. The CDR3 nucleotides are TGTGCCAGCAGCCCGGGAGGCGCTATCTACGAGCAGTACTTC.

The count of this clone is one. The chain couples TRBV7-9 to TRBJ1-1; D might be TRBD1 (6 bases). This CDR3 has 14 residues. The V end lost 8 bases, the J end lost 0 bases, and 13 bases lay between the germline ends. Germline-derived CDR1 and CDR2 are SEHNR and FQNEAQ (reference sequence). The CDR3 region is CASLPQGLNTEAFF. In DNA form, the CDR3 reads TGTGCCAGCCTGCCACAGGGTCTGAACACTGAAGCTTTCTTT.

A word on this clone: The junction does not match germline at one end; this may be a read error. DNA for the CDR3: TGCGCCAGCACCTCGACAGAAAGCGGAAGCACCATATATTTT. Its protein is CASTSTESGSTIYF. V usage is TRBV5-1 and J usage is TRBJ1-3; TRBD1 might be the D (5 bases). Germline loops: CDR1 SGHRS, CDR2 YFSETQ. The CDR3 extends over 14 amino acids.

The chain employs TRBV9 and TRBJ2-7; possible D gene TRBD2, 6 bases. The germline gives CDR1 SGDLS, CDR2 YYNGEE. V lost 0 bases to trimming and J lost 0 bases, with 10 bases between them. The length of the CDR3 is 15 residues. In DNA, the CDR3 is TGTGCCAGCAGCGTAGGCGGGACGCACTCCTACGAGCAGTACTTC. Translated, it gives CASSVGGTHSYEQYF. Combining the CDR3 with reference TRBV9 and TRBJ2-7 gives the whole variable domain DSGVTQTPKHLITATGQRVTLRCSPRSGDLSVYWYQQSLDQGLQFLIQYYNGEERAKGNILERFSAQQFPDLHSELNLSSLELGDSALYFCASSVGGTHSYEQYFGPGTRLTVT.